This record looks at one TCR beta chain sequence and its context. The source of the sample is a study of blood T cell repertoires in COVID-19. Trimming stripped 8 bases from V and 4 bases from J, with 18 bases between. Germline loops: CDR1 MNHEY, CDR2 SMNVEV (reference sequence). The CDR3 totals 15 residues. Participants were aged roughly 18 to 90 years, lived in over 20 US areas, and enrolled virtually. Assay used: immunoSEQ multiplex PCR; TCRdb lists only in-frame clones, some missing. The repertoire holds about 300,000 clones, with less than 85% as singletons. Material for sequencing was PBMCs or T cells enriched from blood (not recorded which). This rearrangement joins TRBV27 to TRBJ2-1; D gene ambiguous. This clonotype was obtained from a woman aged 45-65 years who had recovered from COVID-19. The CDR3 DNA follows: TGTGCCAGCGGCAGAGCAGGTGCTAATTACAATGAGCAGTTCTTC. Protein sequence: CASGRAGANYNEQFF.